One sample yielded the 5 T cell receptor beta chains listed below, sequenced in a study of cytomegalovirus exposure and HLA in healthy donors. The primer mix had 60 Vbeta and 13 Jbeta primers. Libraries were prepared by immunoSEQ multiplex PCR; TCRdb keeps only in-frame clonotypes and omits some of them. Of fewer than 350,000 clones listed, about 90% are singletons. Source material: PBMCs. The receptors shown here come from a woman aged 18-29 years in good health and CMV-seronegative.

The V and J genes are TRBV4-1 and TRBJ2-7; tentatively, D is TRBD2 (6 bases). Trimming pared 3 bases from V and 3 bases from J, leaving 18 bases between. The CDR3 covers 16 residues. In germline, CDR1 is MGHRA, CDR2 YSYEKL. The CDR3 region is CASSQLAFGGGYEQYF. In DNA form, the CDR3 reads TGCGCCAGCAGCCAGCTGGCCTTTGGGGGAGGCTACGAGCAGTACTTC.

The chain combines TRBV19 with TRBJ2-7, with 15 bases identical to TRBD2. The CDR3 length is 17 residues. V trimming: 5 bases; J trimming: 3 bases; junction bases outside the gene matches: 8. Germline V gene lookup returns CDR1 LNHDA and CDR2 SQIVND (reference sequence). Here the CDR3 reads CASSRGTSGGSFYEQYF. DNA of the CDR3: TGTGCCAGTAGTCGAGGGACTAGCGGGGGGTCTTTCTACGAGCAGTACTTC. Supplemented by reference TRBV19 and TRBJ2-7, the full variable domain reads DGGITQSPKYLFRKEGQNVTLSCEQNLNHDAMYWYRQDPGQGLRLIYYSQIVNDFQKGDIAEGYSVSREKKESFPLTVTSAQKNPTAFYLCASSRGTSGGSFYEQYFGPGTRLTVT.

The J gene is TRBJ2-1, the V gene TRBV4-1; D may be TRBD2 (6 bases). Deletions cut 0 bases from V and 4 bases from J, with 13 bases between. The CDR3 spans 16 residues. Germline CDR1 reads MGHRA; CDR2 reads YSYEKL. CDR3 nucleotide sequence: TGCGCCAGCAGCCAAGAGAGCCCTAGCGCATACAATGAGCAGTTCTTC. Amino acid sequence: CASSQESPSAYNEQFF.

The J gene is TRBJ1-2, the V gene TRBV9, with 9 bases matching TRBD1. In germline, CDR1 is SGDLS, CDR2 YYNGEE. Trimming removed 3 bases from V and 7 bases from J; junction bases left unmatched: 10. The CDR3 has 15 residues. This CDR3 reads CASSAPTGGDPGYTF. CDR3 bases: TGTGCCAGCAGCGCCCCGACAGGGGGGGACCCTGGCTACACCTTC.

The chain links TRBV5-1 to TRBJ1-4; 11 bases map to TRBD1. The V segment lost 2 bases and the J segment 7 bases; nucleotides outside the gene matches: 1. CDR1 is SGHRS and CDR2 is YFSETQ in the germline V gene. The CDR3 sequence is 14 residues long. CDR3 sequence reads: CASSFGTGGEKLFF. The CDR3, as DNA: TGCGCCAGCAGCTTTGGGACAGGGGGTGAAAAACTGTTTTTT.